This TCR beta chain emerged from a study of blood T cell repertoires in COVID-19. This table comes from immunoSEQ multiplex PCR, and its TCRdb copy is limited to in-frame clones, with some not included. The table lists about 230,000 clones, roughly 81% of them singletons. V was pared by 0 bases and J by 7 bases, with 4 bases of the junction left unmatched. CDR3 size: 15 residues. The germline CDR1 and CDR2 sequences are MNHEY and SVGEGT. The V and J genes are TRBV6-2 or TRBV6-3 and TRBJ2-1; 9 bases match TRBD1. The sequence derives from a man aged 35 to 55 with acute or convalescent COVID-19. Specimen: peripheral blood. The CDR3 here is CASSYSRTGENEQFF. CDR3 DNA sequence: TGTGCCAGCAGTTACTCCCGGACAGGGGAAAATGAGCAGTTCTTC.